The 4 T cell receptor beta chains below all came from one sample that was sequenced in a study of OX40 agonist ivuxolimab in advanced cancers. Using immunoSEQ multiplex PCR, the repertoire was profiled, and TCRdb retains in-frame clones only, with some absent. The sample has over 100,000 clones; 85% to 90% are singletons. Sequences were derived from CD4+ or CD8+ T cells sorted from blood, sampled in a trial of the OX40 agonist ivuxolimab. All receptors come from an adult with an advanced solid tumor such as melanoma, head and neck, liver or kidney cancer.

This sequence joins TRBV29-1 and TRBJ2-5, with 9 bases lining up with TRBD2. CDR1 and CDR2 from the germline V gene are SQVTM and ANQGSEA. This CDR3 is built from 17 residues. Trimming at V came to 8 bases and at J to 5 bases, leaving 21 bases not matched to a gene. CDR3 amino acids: CSPGGRDSSLMGETQYF. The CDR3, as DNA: TGCAGCCCCGGCGGGAGGGATTCATCTCTCATGGGTGAGACCCAGTACTTC.

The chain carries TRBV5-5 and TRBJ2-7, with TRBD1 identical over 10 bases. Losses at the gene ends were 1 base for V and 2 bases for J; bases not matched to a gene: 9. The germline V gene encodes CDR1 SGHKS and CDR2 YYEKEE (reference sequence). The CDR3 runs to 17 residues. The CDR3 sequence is CASSLSIGGQGAYEQYF. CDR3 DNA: TGTGCCAGCAGCTTGTCGATCGGAGGACAGGGGGCCTACGAGCAGTACTTC.

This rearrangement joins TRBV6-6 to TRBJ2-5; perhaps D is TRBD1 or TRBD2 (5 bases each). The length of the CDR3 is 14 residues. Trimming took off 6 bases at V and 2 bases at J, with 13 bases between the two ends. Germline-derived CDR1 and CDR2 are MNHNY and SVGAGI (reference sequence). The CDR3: CASSPPGRQETQYF. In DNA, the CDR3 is TGTGCCAGCAGCCCCCCGGGACGGCAAGAGACCCAGTACTTC.

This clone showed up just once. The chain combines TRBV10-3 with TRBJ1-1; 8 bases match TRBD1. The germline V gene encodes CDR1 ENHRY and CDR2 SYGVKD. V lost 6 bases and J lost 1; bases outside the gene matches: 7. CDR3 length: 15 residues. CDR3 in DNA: TGTGCCATCAGCTTATCCGGGACAGGGAACACTGAAGCTTTCTTT. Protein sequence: CAISLSGTGNTEAFF.